This T cell receptor beta chain appears in the sequencing data of a study of T cell responses to AZD1222 COVID-19 vaccine (dated by TCRdb to the early 2020s). Regarding the complete study: A total of about 230 trial participants underwent TCR sequencing, of whom some 210 received two doses of AZD1222 and about 25 received two doses of the MenACWY control vaccine. Enrollment into the trials was organized by age into subgroups of 18-55, 56-69 and 70-plus years, and those subgroups contained roughly 150, 30 and 60 TCR-sequenced participants, respectively. Study-wide conclusions, independent of this receptor: Participants were mostly white British, with more females than males. The authors suggested clonal diversity may have been underestimated. CD4 TCRs associated with the vaccine covered the entire spike protein, and the dominant responses were in regions 160-218 and 743-854. Because no day 14 peak-response samples were available, repertoires were characterized only after the peak T cell response. In the small 56-69-year group, the increase in depth fell short of significance, most likely because of low power. Only six AZD1222 recipients were SARS-CoV-2 seropositive at baseline, limiting conclusions about previously exposed vaccinees. After two AZD1222 doses, both the breadth and the depth of spike-specific TCRs were significantly higher than at day 0 and than in MenACWY recipients. Nearly half of unique spike-specific TCRs reportedly recognized epitopes outside regions mutated in the B.1.351 and B.1.1.7 variants.

From a lookup of the germline V gene, CDR1 and CDR2 are SGHDT and YYEEEE. The junction shows trimming of 1 base on V and 0 bases on J, plus 5 bases between the germline ends. The CDR3 numbers 14 residues from cysteine through phenylalanine. Only the CDR3 DNA stays, 42 bases, in frame from base 1. Sample time point, as interpreted from the label and publication: baseline before first vaccination. This sample's treatment or condition label indicates: meningococcal conjugate vaccine given as trial control. Samples from vaccinated people were obtained from the UK trials COV001 and COV002, which included a single-blind randomized controlled phase 2/3 trial of AZD1222 (ChAdOx1 nCoV-19) in healthy adults. For TCRbeta chain sequencing, PBMC samples were collected from trial participants at day 0 and at day 28 after the second dose. This clone was found once. The target of this receptor is not known. One base away there is no much larger clone; base qualities are not given.

The CDR3 regions of human TCRbeta chains were subjected to immunosequencing. As for the authors' bioinformatics: TCRs in the repertoires were matched against a reference library of SARS-CoV-2-specific TCRs that had been generated with the MIRA antigen-specificity platform. Breadth meant the fraction of unique TCRs that were SARS-CoV-2-associated, whereas depth meant the fraction of total T cells that were SARS-CoV-2-associated. Using the MIRA data, each spike-specific TCR was assigned both to the spike region to which the TCR was reactive and to a CD4 or CD8 class. Log10-transformed breadth and depth values were compared by one-way ANOVA with Sidak's multiple comparisons tests. This is the immuneACCESS table as TCRdb keeps it, with only in-frame sequences that have V and J called. A part of the clones is gone; compared with another copy, unresolved V genes explain less than half, and the rest is unexplained. V and J calls plus clone size are reproduced from that table; the DNA served to infer D and trimming. The sample records about 83,000 clones, 88% of which are singletons. Around 5.1% of the sample is in the top ten clones.

The sample here was peripheral blood, taken on day 0 of MenACWY control vaccination. The chain was built from TRBV5-6 and TRBJ1-5, with no D gene named confidently. This TCR came from an adult in good health. The CDR3 protein is CASSLLSSNQPQHF. At the DNA level, the sequence is TGTGCCAGCAGCTTGCTCAGTAGCAATCAGCCCCAGCATTTT.